This T cell receptor (beta chain) emerged from a study of T cell repertoires in cytomegalovirus infection. The overall study: Used in the study were CMV epitopes, some recently identified and HLA-C-restricted, others well-studied and HLA-B-restricted. Signatures in public TCR beta sequences pointed to both CMV infection and matching HLA type.

TCRdb called the reads again in MiXCR, with one record for every CDR3 protein. This table holds about 900,000 distinct CDR3 sequences, 25% to 40% found once. Of note for this clonotype: The target antigen is unknown.

The receptor was derived from a human donor in good health (CMV status not recorded). Some clones in this sample may be carry-over from other donors' samples. Material: cultured CD8+ T cells from PBMCs, obtained from culture after CMV antigen stimulation.

CDR3 amino acids: CASSYGDRAVWTEAFF. The DNA for the CDR3 is TGTGCCAGCAGTTACGGGGACAGAGCAGTTTGGACTGAAGCTTTCTTT. The chain links TRBV6-2 or TRBV6-3 to TRBJ1-1; TRBD1 agrees at 7 bases. V lost 2 bases, J lost 5 bases, and 11 bases stayed unmatched. CDR3 length: 16 residues. Germline V gene data show CDR1 as MNHEY and CDR2 as SVGEGT.